The clone carrying this T cell receptor (beta chain) was seen a single time. The antigen is not known. V trimming: 1 base; J trimming: 7 bases; junction bases outside the gene matches: 7. This CDR3 region has 15 residues. Per the germline V gene, CDR1 is SGDLS and CDR2 is YYNGEE. This sample stems from a study of radiation and T cells in renal cell carcinoma. On the study more broadly: Nephrectomy followed 15 Gy stereotactic body radiation by 4 weeks.

Study findings and constraints: No pretreatment tumor biopsies were available for baseline clonotypes. In blood, top tumor clones expanded by 2 weeks, shrinking by 4.

TCRdb's table, derived via immunoSEQ multiplex PCR, lists solely in-frame clones and lacks some. The profile shows tens of thousands of clones, 82% of them singletons. Time point reported: baseline pretreatment blood. Documented treatment: 15 Gy SBRT to primary tumor, nephrectomy 4 weeks later. The rearrangement joins TRBV9 to TRBJ2-3; 9 nucleotides line up with TRBD2. The sequence was obtained from a man in his 60s with renal cell carcinoma. The sample here was blood, taken from a patient whose treatment included radiotherapy and nephrectomy. In nucleotides, the CDR3 is TGTGCCAGCAGCGTAACTATAGCGGGAGAGTATACGCAGTATTTT. It encodes CASSVTIAGEYTQYF.